This is a list of T cell receptor beta chains from one sample in a study of blood T cell repertoires in COVID-19. Profiled with immunoSEQ multiplex PCR; TCRdb holds only in-frame clones, not every one. The sample lists approximately 160,000 clones; roughly 72% were seen once. Sequencing was done on a sample of peripheral blood. All receptors derive from a woman older than 75 with acute or convalescent COVID-19. CDR3s include the opening cysteine and the closing phenylalanine or tryptophan. The D gene is left open where the match is weak. Not every row has a clone size; where given, it reads once, few, many or a size class.

-	TRBV5-1	-	TRBJ2-1	CASSGGHLSSYNEQFF	TGCGCCAGCAGCGGGGGACACCTTAGCTCCTACAATGAGCAGTTCTTC
-	TRBV7-6	TRBD2	TRBJ2-3	CASRPSGGAGTDTQYF	TGTGCCAGCAGACCTAGCGGGGGGGCTGGCACAGATACGCAGTATTTT
-	TRBV19	-	TRBJ2-5	CASRTDWSEETQYF	TGTGCCAGTAGGACGGACTGGTCAGAAGAGACCCAGTACTTC
-	TRBV7-3	-	TRBJ2-1	CASSFLGGLDEQFF	TGTGCCAGCAGCTTCTTGGGGGGTCTGGATGAGCAGTTCTTC
-	TRBV6-5	TRBD2	TRBJ2-7	CASNESGGVAGEQYF	TGTGCCAGCAACGAGAGCGGGGGAGTGGCGGGTGAGCAGTACTTC
-	TRBV5-1	-	TRBJ2-7	CASSREEGSPYEQYF	TGCGCCAGCAGCCGCGAGGAGGGGTCTCCCTACGAGCAGTACTTC
few	TRBV2	-	TRBJ1-6	CASSLPLTGDLRSPLHF	TGTGCCAGCAGTTTGCCCCTGACCGGGGATTTGAGGTCACCCCTCCACTTT
-	TRBV5-1	TRBD2	TRBJ2-2	CASSLAGGAGELFF	TGCGCCAGCAGCCTAGCGGGAGGGGCCGGGGAGCTGTTTTTT
-	TRBV28	-	TRBJ2-7	CASSSQQTYEQYF	TGTGCCAGCAGTTCCCAGCAGACTTACGAGCAGTACTTC
-	TRBV30	TRBD2	TRBJ2-1	CAWSVLGGGAYNEQFF	TGTGCCTGGAGTGTACTCGGCGGGGGGGCATACAATGAGCAGTTCTTC
-	TRBV19	-	TRBJ1-5	CASRQNDIDGQPQHF	TGTGCCAGTAGGCAAAATGACATCGACGGTCAGCCCCAGCATTTT
-	TRBV3-1/TRBV3-2	-	TRBJ2-3	CASSHLSSTDTQYF	TGTGCCAGCAGCCATCTCAGTTCCACAGATACGCAGTATTTT
-	TRBV6-6	TRBD1	TRBJ2-7	CASSPWTGNYEQYF	TGTGCCAGCAGTCCCTGGACAGGGAACTACGAGCAGTACTTC
-	TRBV7-3	TRBD2	TRBJ2-3	CASSSGTSLTDTQYF	TGTGCCAGCAGCTCTGGGACTAGCTTGACAGATACGCAGTATTTT
-	TRBV20-1	-	TRBJ2-7	CSASSTNYEQYF	TGTAGTGCTAGTTCTACTAACTACGAGCAGTACTTC
-	TRBV7-3	-	TRBJ2-2	CASRPTTNTGELFF	TGTGCCAGCAGACCGACAACGAACACCGGGGAGCTGTTTTTT
-	TRBV29-1	TRBD2	TRBJ2-7	CSVNMLQMGGGAGGPYEQYF	TGCAGCGTTAACATGCTTCAGATGGGCGGGGGGGCCGGGGGACCCTACGAGCAGTACTTC
-	TRBV3-1/TRBV3-2	-	TRBJ1-3	CASSPSDFSGNTIYF	TGTGCCAGCAGTCCAAGCGACTTCTCTGGAAACACCATATATTTT
-	TRBV30	TRBD1	TRBJ2-5	CAWTRQGARETQYF	TGTGCCTGGACTCGACAGGGGGCCAGAGAGACCCAGTACTTC
few	TRBV7-6	-	TRBJ1-1	CASSPRQGLTEAFF	TGTGCCAGCAGCCCTCGGCAGGGGCTCACTGAAGCTTTCTTT
-	TRBV12-3/TRBV12-4	-	TRBJ2-2	CASSTSVPGELFF	-
-	TRBV10-3	TRBD2	TRBJ2-7	CAISVDPSGNYEQYF	TGTGCCATCAGTGTCGATCCTAGCGGGAACTACGAGCAGTACTTC
-	TRBV6-5	-	TRBJ1-1	CASSYSESGVRTEAFF	TGTGCCAGCAGTTACTCGGAGTCAGGGGTACGCACTGAAGCTTTCTTT
-	TRBV27	TRBD2	TRBJ2-3	CASSQPGLASPDTQYF	TGTGCCAGCAGTCAGCCGGGACTAGCTTCTCCAGATACGCAGTATTTT
-	TRBV11-2	TRBD1	TRBJ2-1	CASSLWRQGSEQFF	TGTGCCAGCAGCTTATGGAGACAGGGTAGTGAGCAGTTCTTC
-	TRBV5-1	-	TRBJ1-2	CASSLSGEYGYTF	TGCGCCAGCAGCTTGTCGGGAGAGTATGGCTACACCTTC
-	TRBV6-5	-	TRBJ1-5	CASSAGTYQPQHF	TGTGCCAGCAGCGCCGGGACTTATCAGCCCCAGCATTTT
-	TRBV29-1	-	TRBJ1-2	CSVAFLGTANYGYTF	TGCAGCGTTGCTTTTTTAGGAACAGCTAACTATGGCTACACCTTC
-	TRBV6-2/TRBV6-3	TRBD2	TRBJ2-1	CASSYIWSGGAVGSYNEQFF	TGTGCCAGCAGTTACATTTGGAGCGGGGGGGCCGTAGGGTCCTACAATGAGCAGTTCTTC
-	TRBV12-3/TRBV12-4	TRBD1	TRBJ2-3	CASRPTGWGTQYF	TGTGCCAGCAGGCCGACAGGGTGGGGTACGCAGTATTTT
few	TRBV4-1	-	TRBJ1-2	CASSREITGSTYGYTF	TGCGCCAGCAGCCGAGAAATAACAGGGTCGACGTATGGCTACACCTTC
-	TRBV4-1	-	TRBJ2-7	CASSLEDTSVYEQYF	TGCGCCAGCAGCCTAGAGGACACCAGCGTGTACGAGCAGTACTTC
many	TRBV18	-	TRBJ1-2	CASSPVTAGDGYTF	TGTGCCAGCTCACCAGTCACCGCCGGGGATGGCTACACCTTC
-	TRBV27	-	TRBJ2-1	CASSPKDIYNEQFF	TGTGCCAGCAGTCCTAAGGACATCTACAATGAGCAGTTCTTC
-	TRBV9	TRBD2	TRBJ2-2	CASSPHSGRGNTGELFF	TGTGCCAGCAGCCCACATAGCGGGAGGGGGAACACCGGGGAGCTGTTTTTT
-	TRBV7-6	-	TRBJ1-5	CASSRSINQPQHF	TGTGCCAGCAGCCGGTCCATCAATCAGCCCCAGCATTTT